The 21 T cell receptor beta chains below come from one sample, sequenced in a study of Ad26.COV2.S vaccination and SARS-CoV-2 variants. Treatment of the sample: around 19 received Ad26.COV2.S at low or high dose, single or two shots; 5 received placebo; per-sample allocation not given. Collection of the samples took place on day 63 after the first injection of vaccine or placebo. TCRdb keeps only in-frame clones here, not all; method: immunoSEQ multiplex PCR. The top ten hold roughly 2.5% of the sample, which has around 450,000 clones, 80% to 90% seen once. The starting material was peripheral blood, obtained in a trial of Ad26.COV2.S vaccine versus placebo. These receptor sequences come from a person between 18 and 65 years old who received the Ad26.COV2.S COVID-19 vaccine or a placebo.

The chain has TRBV5-1 and TRBJ2-3, with 8 positions matching TRBD1. CDR3 length: 15 residues. V trimming: 2 bases; J trimming: 5 bases; junction bases outside the gene matches: 7. Germline assignment: CDR1 SGHRS and CDR2 YFSETQ. CDR3 nucleotide sequence: TGCGCCAGCAGCTTCCAGACAGGGGTGAAAGATACGCAGTATTTT. Translated: CASSFQTGVKDTQYF.

The chain combines TRBV2 with TRBJ1-1, with D maybe TRBD1 (5 bases). The V end lost 9 bases, the J end lost 2 bases, and 19 bases lay between the germline ends. This CDR3 is 15 amino acids long. In germline, CDR1 is SNHLY, CDR2 FYNNEI. DNA for the CDR3: TGTGCCAGTTACTGGAGTCTCCGGGACAACACTGAAGCTTTCTTT. It specifies CASYWSLRDNTEAFF.

The chain links TRBV6-2 or TRBV6-3 to TRBJ2-2, with D perhaps TRBD2 (5 bases). V shed 6 bases and J shed 6 bases, with 23 bases lying between them. CDR3 length equals 17 residues. Germline CDR1 reads MNHEY; CDR2 reads SVGEGT. CDR3 protein: CASSPIDFGVRAGELFF. The CDR3 DNA is TGTGCCAGCAGCCCTATCGACTTCGGGGTCCGCGCCGGGGAGCTGTTTTTT.

The chain has TRBV7-2 and TRBJ2-3; tentatively, D is TRBD2 (7 bases). Germline V gene data show CDR1 as SGHTA and CDR2 as FQGNSA. V lost 10 bases, J lost 5 bases, and 19 bases lay in between. This CDR3 region has 14 residues. CDR3 DNA: TGTGCCACCACGCCAACCGGGGGGCAAGATACGCAGTATTTT. This encodes CATTPTGGQDTQYF.

This rearrangement joins TRBV3-1 (or the pseudogene TRBV3-2) to TRBJ1-2; D gene unclear. This CDR3 is built from 14 residues. V lost 3 bases and J lost 4, with 12 bases in between. Germline V lookup: CDR1 LGHDT, CDR2 YNNKEL (reference sequence). CDR3 bases: TGTGCCAGCAGCCATCTGACGGACCTCTATGGCTACACCTTC. This sequence encodes CASSHLTDLYGYTF.

The rearrangement uses TRBV7-2 and TRBJ2-5, with 10 bases lining up with TRBD1. The V gene's germline CDR1 is SGHTA and CDR2 FQGNSA. CDR3 size: 15 residues. The V segment lost 5 bases and the J segment 7 bases; nucleotides outside the gene matches: 10. CDR3 sequence reads: CASSIRQGALGTQYF. CDR3 in DNA: TGTGCCAGCAGCATCCGACAGGGGGCTTTGGGGACCCAGTACTTC.

The rearrangement joins TRBV24-1 to TRBJ1-5, with D unresolved. The CDR3 runs 15 residues. Trimming cost V 3 bases and J 0 bases, with 8 bases left between them. The germline CDR1 and CDR2 sequences are KGHDR and SFDVKD. CDR3 amino acids: CATSDGTYSNQPQHF. The CDR3, as DNA: TGTGCCACCAGTGATGGTACATATAGCAATCAGCCCCAGCATTTT.

This sequence joins TRBV5-4 and TRBJ2-7; D is unresolved. Trimming cost V 0 bases and J 3 bases, with 4 bases left between them. The CDR3 runs 12 residues. Germline V gene data show CDR1 as SGHNT and CDR2 as YYREEE (reference sequence). The CDR3 loop reads CASSLDHYEQYV. CDR3 sequence (DNA): TGTGCCAGCAGCTTGGACCACTACGAGCAGTACGTC.

This chain links TRBV4-2 with TRBJ1-1; D call uncertain. The CDR3 totals 16 residues. Trimming shortened V by 1 base and J by 4 bases, and 16 bases separated the two germline ends. The germline V gene has CDR1 LGHNA and CDR2 YNFKEQ. The CDR3 loop is CASSQVAEFSLTEAFF. DNA for the CDR3: TGTGCCAGCAGCCAAGTAGCGGAGTTTTCCCTCACTGAAGCTTTCTTT.

V and J are TRBV15 and TRBJ2-1, with 9 bases lining up with TRBD2. The CDR3 contains 19 residues. Trimming cost V 1 base and J 4 bases; bases outside gene matches: 14. Germline-derived CDR1 and CDR2 are LNHNV and YYDKDF (reference sequence). The CDR3 bases are TGTGCCACCAGCAGAGCTACCCTAGCGGGGCGACGCCTGTACAATGAGCAGTTCTTC. It specifies CATSRATLAGRRLYNEQFF.

The chain recombines TRBV2 with TRBJ1-2, with 8 bases lining up with TRBD1. Trimming cost V 8 bases and J 8 bases; bases outside gene matches: 7. The length of the CDR3 is 12 residues. Looked up from germline, CDR1 is SNHLY and CDR2 is FYNNEI. CDR3 in amino acids: CASDRGLSGYTF. The CDR3 coding sequence is TGTGCCAGCGACAGGGGATTGTCGGGCTACACCTTC. Full variable domain (outside the CDR3, taken from reference TRBV2 and TRBJ1-2): EPEVTQTPSHQVTQMGQEVILRCVPISNHLYFYWYRQILGQKVEFLVSFYNNEISEKSEIFDDQFSVERPDGSNFTLKIRSTKLEDSAMYFCASDRGLSGYTFGSGTRLTVV.

This clone is a singleton in its sample. This rearrangement joins TRBV27 to TRBJ2-3, with no clear D. The CDR3 spans 12 residues. The V and J ends lost 3 bases and 5 bases respectively, with 6 bases between them. Looked up from germline, CDR1 is MNHEY and CDR2 is SMNVEV (reference sequence). CDR3 amino acids: CASSLIGDTQYF. For the CDR3, the DNA is TGTGCCAGCAGTTTGATTGGAGATACGCAGTATTTT.

The V call is TRBV7-8, the J call TRBJ1-1; D might be TRBD1 (6 bases). Trimming took 4 bases from V and 5 from J, leaving 20 bases between them. The CDR3 totals 16 residues. Germline V gene sequence: CDR1 SGHVS, CDR2 FQNEAQ. CDR3 region: CASSSTSGVVWTEAFF. The CDR3 DNA reads as TGTGCCAGCAGCTCGACCTCAGGGGTGGTGTGGACTGAAGCTTTCTTT.

This chain joins TRBV7-2 and TRBJ2-7, with a tentative D call TRBD2 (5 bases). This CDR3 region has 14 residues. From germline, CDR1 is SGHTA and CDR2 FQGNSA. Trimming left V 2 bases short and J 1 base short, with 9 bases between. Here the CDR3 reads CASSLSRTSYEQYV. The CDR3 nucleotides read TGTGCCAGCAGCTTATCTAGGACTTCCTACGAGCAGTACGTC.

The V and J genes are TRBV5-8 and TRBJ2-1; D is perhaps TRBD2 (5 bases). Trimming removed 0 bases at V and 0 bases at J, with 13 bases between. CDR3 length: 17 amino acids. CDR1 is SGHTS and CDR2 is YDEGEE in the germline V gene. CDR3 loop: CASSLVLAGLSYNEQFF. The CDR3 DNA reads as TGTGCCAGCAGCTTGGTCTTGGCGGGCCTCTCCTACAATGAGCAGTTCTTC.

The chain uses TRBV24-1 and TRBJ2-5; TRBD1 agrees at 7 bases. Germline V gene lookup returns CDR1 KGHDR and CDR2 SFDVKD. This CDR3 has 16 amino acids. Germline trimming cut 3 bases from V and 4 bases from J; bases unmatched to any gene: 10. CDR3 loop: CATSDPNLTGRETQYF. CDR3 sequence (DNA): TGTGCCACCAGTGATCCAAACCTGACAGGGAGAGAGACCCAGTACTTC.

The chain uses TRBV4-3 and TRBJ2-3; 8 positions match TRBD2. The germline V gene encodes CDR1 LGHNA and CDR2 YSLEER. The J segment lost 2 bases and the V segment lost 2 bases, leaving 15 bases of the junction unmatched. The CDR3 contains 19 residues. In nucleotides, the CDR3 is TGCGCCAGCAGCCAATACCCCTGGGTTCCAGCGGGGGCCACAGATACGCAGTATTTT. Protein: CASSQYPWVPAGATDTQYF.

The chain employs TRBV3-1 (or the pseudogene TRBV3-2) and TRBJ1-1; TRBD1 might be the D (5 bases). This CDR3 region has 12 residues. V was trimmed by 6 bases and J by 3 bases, leaving 8 bases between them. CDR1 LGHDT and CDR2 YNNKEL come from the germline V gene (reference sequence). CDR3 in amino acids: CASRRGDTEAFF. The CDR3 coding sequence is TGTGCCAGCAGGCGAGGGGACACTGAAGCTTTCTTT.

The rearrangement links TRBV3-1 (or the pseudogene TRBV3-2) to TRBJ2-7; 9 nucleotides match TRBD2. Germline trimming cut 0 bases from V and 2 bases from J; bases unmatched to any gene: 5. There are 16 residues in the CDR3. Germline CDR1 reads LGHDT; CDR2 reads YNNKEL (reference sequence). The CDR3 reads CASSQEVVAGAYEQYV. DNA for the CDR3: TGTGCCAGCAGCCAAGAAGTAGTAGCGGGGGCCTACGAGCAGTACGTC.

The chain links TRBV27 to TRBJ1-1; 8 bases are shared with TRBD1. Germline CDR1 MNHEY, CDR2 SMNVEV (reference sequence). The CDR3 loop spans 12 amino acids. J gave up 11 bases and V 4 bases, and 6 bases lay outside the gene matches. The CDR3 nucleotides read TGTGCCAGCAGTTCGGACAGGGCTTTGGCTTTCTTT. Protein: CASSSDRALAFF.

The count of this clone is one. V is TRBV25-1 and J is TRBJ2-3; the match to TRBD2 covers 7 bases. With 5 bases clipped from V and 6 bases from J, the junction kept 5 bases outside the gene matches. The CDR3 contains 13 residues. CDR1 and CDR2 from the germline V gene are MGHDK and SYGVNS. The CDR3 DNA sequence: TGTGCCAGCAGTCGAGGGAGGGCGGATACGCAGTATTTT. Residues: CASSRGRADTQYF.